The source of this T cell receptor (beta chain) is a study of blood T cell repertoires in COVID-19 (dated by TCRdb to the early 2020s). About the investigation overall: Samples from collaborators originated in the United States, Italy and Spain and spanned both the acute and convalescent phases of COVID-19. The prospective study material was composed of cDNA or gDNA derived from T cells, B-cell-depleted T cells, or PBMCs. Subjects who had been exposed to COVID-19, were actively infected with it, or had recovered from it provided the deeply sampled blood TCRbeta repertoires that made up the dataset. The repertoires were made available in a free public database intended to serve as a resource for research on the immune response to SARS-CoV-2. The samples were drawn from the first 160 participants of the ongoing ImmuneRACE study and from 950 to 1,500 subjects provided by 6 global collaborators. Sample metadata almost always included a de-identified subject ID, COVID-19 status, age in years and sex. Where available, HLA class I and class II types were obtained from metadata supplied by the sample provider rather than from assay-based typing. Findings and caveats that apply to the study as a whole: How much clinical and demographic metadata was included differed by source and by participant, and the metadata was provided uncurated.

TCRbeta CDR3 regions were amplified from genomic DNA using the immunoSEQ Assay, a bias-controlled multiplex PCR. Per the original workflow: Nucleated cell counts per sample were estimated from amplification of reference gene primers within the assay. To quantify the absolute abundance of each unique TCRbeta CDR3 rearrangement, sequence reads were collapsed and filtered. For each sample, productive Simpson clonality was calculated by taking the square root of Simpson's diversity index across productive rearrangements. This is the immuneACCESS table as TCRdb keeps it, with only in-frame sequences that have V and J called. A part of the clones is gone; compared with another copy, unresolved V genes explain less than half, and the rest is unexplained. The V and J calls and clone size are taken from that table; D and trimming were inferred from the DNA. In this sample the table shows fewer than 250,000 clones, about 87% of which occur a single time. Of the sample, more than 1.5% falls within the top ten clones.

A single count supports this clone. The specificity of this receptor is unknown. No much larger clone exists at a distance of one base, and base qualities are not known. Whole blood was collected in K2EDTA tubes by collaborating institutions according to the institutions' own protocols. For TCRbeta analysis, collaborator samples were shipped as frozen whole blood, as isolated PBMCs, or as DNA extracted from either sample type. Sequencing was done on a sample of peripheral blood. The origin of this receptor is a man between 65 and 80 years old with acute or convalescent COVID-19.

The encoded CDR3 is CASSPSYGPYEQYF. The DNA is TGTGCCAGCAGCCCGTCGTATGGGCCCTACGAGCAGTACTTC. The chain is encoded by TRBV7-2 joined to TRBJ2-7; the D segment cannot be called with confidence. The junction carries 13 bases between V and J, which are trimmed by 5 bases and 2 bases respectively. CDR1 and CDR2, looked up from the germline V gene, are SGHTA and FQGNSA. The CDR3 runs 14 amino acids, cysteine and phenylalanine included. Only the CDR3 part of the read is kept: 42 bases, read in frame from the first base.